One TCR beta chain is described in this entry. Its antigen is unknown. Between the trimmed V and J ends, which lost 3 bases and 8 bases, there was a span of 7 bases. The germline CDR1 and CDR2 sequences are SNHLY and FYNNEI. The CDR3 length is 12 residues. Lysates of CMV-infected fibroblasts at 9.5 to 10 ug/mL stimulated these cells. Memory cells lacking CD40L and CD69 with high CD45RO were sorted. This was the immunoSEQ version 4 assay in survey mode. Libraries were prepared by immunoSEQ multiplex PCR; TCRdb keeps only in-frame clonotypes and omits some of them. The sample includes 46,000 or so clones, more than 70% seen only once; the top ten take about 3%. These data are taken from a study of persistence of HIV-infected CD4 T cells. Notes on the study in general: Antigen-responding cells were enriched for degenerate expanded CDR3beta sequences.

The sequenced sample was CD4+ T cells sorted from PBMCs after roughly 18-hour stimulation, obtained from a patient who received antiretroviral therapy. The chain carries TRBV2 and TRBJ1-4; no firm D call. This sequence originates from an adult man with HIV who was CMV-seropositive. CDR3 loop: CASSERPEKLFF. The CDR3 coding sequence is TGTGCCAGCAGTGAGCGGCCGGAAAAACTGTTTTTT. Looking up the rest from reference TRBV2 and TRBJ1-4 gives the full variable domain: EPEVTQTPSHQVTQMGQEVILRCVPISNHLYFYWYRQILGQKVEFLVSFYNNEISEKSEIFDDQFSVERPDGSNFTLKIRSTKLEDSAMYFCASSERPEKLFFGSGTQLSVL.